This entry features one T cell receptor beta chain sequence. The data belong to a study of OX40 agonist ivuxolimab in advanced cancers. Study summary: Earlier treatment with anti-PD-1, anti-PD-L1 or anti-CTLA-4 was permitted, and around 36% had received some.

Some clones are missing from TCRdb's copy, which holds only in-frame ones; the method was immunoSEQ multiplex PCR. The table has 78,000 or so clones, about 93% seen once. Blood got drawn at baseline, again on cycle 4 day 1, and then on cycle 7 day 1. The CDR3 covers 16 residues. The J segment lost 3 bases and the V segment lost 0 bases, leaving 8 bases of the junction unmatched. Germline CDR1 is MDHEN and CDR2 is SYDVKM. Sequences were derived from CD4+ or CD8+ T cells sorted from blood, sampled in a trial of the OX40 agonist ivuxolimab. The TCR originated in an adult with an advanced solid tumor such as melanoma, head and neck, liver or kidney cancer. V usage is TRBV28 and J usage is TRBJ2-7; TRBD2 matches at 7 bases. The CDR3 DNA follows: TGTGCCAGCAGTTTATGGTCCCAGACGGGAGGCTACGAGCAGTACTTC. Translation: CASSLWSQTGGYEQYF.